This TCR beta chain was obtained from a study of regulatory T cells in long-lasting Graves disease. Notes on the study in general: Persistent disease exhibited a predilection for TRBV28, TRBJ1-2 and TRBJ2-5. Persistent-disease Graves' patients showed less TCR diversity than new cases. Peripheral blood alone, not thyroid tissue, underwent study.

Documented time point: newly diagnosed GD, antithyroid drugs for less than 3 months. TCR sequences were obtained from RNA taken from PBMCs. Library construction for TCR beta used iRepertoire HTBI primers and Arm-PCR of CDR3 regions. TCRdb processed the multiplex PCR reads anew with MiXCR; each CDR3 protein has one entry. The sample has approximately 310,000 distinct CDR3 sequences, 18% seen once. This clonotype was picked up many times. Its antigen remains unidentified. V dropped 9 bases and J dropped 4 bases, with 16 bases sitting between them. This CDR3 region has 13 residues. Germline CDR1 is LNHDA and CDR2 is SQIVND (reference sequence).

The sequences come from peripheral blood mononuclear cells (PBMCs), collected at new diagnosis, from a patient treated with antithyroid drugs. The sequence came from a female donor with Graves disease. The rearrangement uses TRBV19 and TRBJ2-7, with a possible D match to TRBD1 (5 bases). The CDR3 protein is CASRDSPSYEQYF. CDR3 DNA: TGTGCCAGCCGAGACAGCCCATCGTACGAGCAGTACTTC.